These 6 T cell receptor beta chains originate from one sample sequenced in a study of CD8 T cell repertoires and HIV-1 epitope variants. TCRdb's copy holds only in-frame clones and misses some; the assay was immunoSEQ multiplex PCR. In the table there are about 4,500 clones, 69% of which are singletons. The antigens these receptors bind are not known. Sequenced: cultured CD8+ T cells derived from PBMCs. These receptors came from a male donor with HIV.

This chain connects TRBV19 to TRBJ2-1, with 8 bases that match TRBD2. This CDR3 is 18 amino acids long. V trimming: 3 bases; J trimming: 3 bases; junction bases outside the gene matches: 13. Germline V gene data show CDR1 as LNHDA and CDR2 as SQIVND (reference sequence). CDR3 amino acids: CASSMGSGGDQRYNEQFF. In DNA form, the CDR3 reads TGTGCCAGTAGTATGGGGTCGGGAGGGGATCAACGCTACAATGAGCAGTTCTTC. Based on the CDR3 plus reference TRBV19 and TRBJ2-1, the full variable domain is DGGITQSPKYLFRKEGQNVTLSCEQNLNHDAMYWYRQDPGQGLRLIYYSQIVNDFQKGDIAEGYSVSREKKESFPLTVTSAQKNPTAFYLCASSMGSGGDQRYNEQFFGPGTRLTVL.

This rearrangement joins TRBV10-3 to TRBJ1-1, with D unresolved. The V end was cut by 0 bases, the J end by 3 bases, with 11 bases between. The CDR3 has 15 amino acids. Per the germline V gene, CDR1 is ENHRY and CDR2 is SYGVKD. The CDR3 DNA follows: TGTGCCATCAGTGAGTCCCCAGAATCGTACACTGAAGCTTTCTTT. It encodes CAISESPESYTEAFF.

The CDR3 coding sequence is TGTGCCAGCAGCTCCGCCGGGATAGATCAAGAGACCCAGTACTTC. The encoded protein is CASSSAGIDQETQYF. The rearrangement uses TRBV27 and TRBJ2-5, with D maybe TRBD2 (5 bases). V shed 6 bases and J shed 2 bases, with 16 bases lying between them. Germline CDR1 MNHEY, CDR2 SMNVEV (reference sequence). The CDR3 consists of 15 residues.

The V call is TRBV28, the J call TRBJ2-1, with 11 nucleotides matching TRBD2. Germline V CDR1 and CDR2: MDHEN, SYDVKM. The trim removed 8 bases at V and 7 bases at J, leaving 7 bases unmatched. The length of the CDR3 is 14 residues. Here the CDR3 DNA reads TGTGCCAGCCTCACTAGCGGGGGATGGAATGAGCAGTTCTTC. Translating gives CASLTSGGWNEQFF.

The chain has TRBV11-3 and TRBJ2-2, with 8 bases identical to TRBD1. V shed 5 bases, J shed 7 bases, and the junction held 12 bases outside the gene matches. The CDR3 is 16 amino acids. Per the germline V gene, CDR1 is SGHNT and CDR2 is YENEEA. CDR3 bases: TGTGCCAGCAGCCTAAGGGCAGGGGGCAGCGGCGGGGAGCTGTTTTTT. Its translation is CASSLRAGGSGGELFF. Drawing the rest from reference TRBV11-3 and TRBJ2-2, the complete variable domain is EAGVVQSPRYKIIEKKQPVAFWCNPISGHNTLYWYLQNLGQGPELLIRYENEEAVDDSQLPKDRFSAERLKGVDSTLKIQPAELGDSAVYLCASSLRAGGSGGELFFGEGSRLTVL.

This clone was detected once. This chain uses TRBV5-8 with TRBJ2-7; TRBD2 is a possible D gene (6 bases). The CDR3 totals 16 residues. CDR1 SGHTS and CDR2 YDEGEE come from the germline V gene. Between the trimmed V and J ends, which lost 3 bases and 0 bases, there was a span of 16 bases. The CDR3, as DNA: TGTGCCAGCAGCTCCCTTGGGACTCACCTCTCCTACGAGCAGTACTTC. Its protein product is CASSSLGTHLSYEQYF.